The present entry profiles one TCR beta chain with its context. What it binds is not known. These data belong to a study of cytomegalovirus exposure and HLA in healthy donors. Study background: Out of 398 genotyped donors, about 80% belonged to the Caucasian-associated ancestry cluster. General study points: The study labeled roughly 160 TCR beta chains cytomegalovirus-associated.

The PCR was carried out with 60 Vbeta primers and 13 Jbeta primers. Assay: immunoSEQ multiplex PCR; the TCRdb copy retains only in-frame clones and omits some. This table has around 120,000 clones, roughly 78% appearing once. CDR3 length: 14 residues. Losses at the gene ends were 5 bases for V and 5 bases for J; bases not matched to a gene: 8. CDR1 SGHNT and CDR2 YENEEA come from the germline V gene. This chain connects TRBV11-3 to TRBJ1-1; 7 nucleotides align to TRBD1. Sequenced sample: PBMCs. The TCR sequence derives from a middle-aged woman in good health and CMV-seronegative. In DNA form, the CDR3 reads TGTGCCAGCAGCCAACAGGGGTCGGGGACTGAAGCTTTCTTT. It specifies CASSQQGSGTEAFF.